This entry lists 15 T cell receptor beta chains sequenced from one sample in a study of neurological immune-mediated disorders. TCRdb itself ran the 5' RACE reads through MiXCR, one entry per CDR3 protein. The sample has 55,000 to 75,000 distinct CDR3 sequences, roughly 13% seen once; the top ten hold around 4.3%. This sample's time point: longitudinal time-point 1 (baseline). The sample consisted of PBMCs. These receptors were taken from a female donor with HTLV-1-associated myelopathy (HAM/TSP).

Notes on this clonotype: A junction boundary mismatches the germline segment, possibly from a read error. The chain carries TRBV7-3 and TRBJ1-2; 8 bases match TRBD1. The CDR3 spans 16 residues. CDR1 is SGHTA, CDR2 FQGTGA, per germline. The chain's CDR3 is CASSPGQGRANNGYTF. The CDR3 DNA reads as TGTGCCAGCAGCCCTGGACAGGGACGGGCTAACAATGGCTACACCTTC.

This clonotype was seen ten or more times. A much more abundant neighbour one base away suggests this may be a read error. This chain links TRBV7-7 with TRBJ2-2; TRBD1 is a possible D gene (6 bases). V dropped 5 bases and J dropped 1 base, with 8 bases sitting between them. The CDR3 spans 14 residues. CDR1 and CDR2 from the germline V gene are SSHAT and FNYEAQ (reference sequence). This CDR3 is CASSEGQNTGELFF. CDR3 nucleotides: TGTGCCAGCAGCGAGGGACAGAACACCGGGGAGCTGTTTTTT.

At least ten counts were recorded for this clonotype. The rearrangement uses TRBV6-6 and TRBJ2-1, with D perhaps matching TRBD1 or TRBD2 (5 bases each). Germline V gene data show CDR1 as MNHNY and CDR2 as SVGAGI (reference sequence). The CDR3 is 12 amino acids. Trimming stripped 10 bases from V and 16 bases from J, with 23 bases between. The CDR3 bases are TGTGCCACCATAAGGGACCGGGTGGGGATCTTCTTC. As protein: CATIRDRVGIFF.

This clonotype was counted ten times or more. The chain is built from TRBV20-1 and TRBJ1-2; unclear D gene. The ends were cut back, 3 bases at V and 5 bases at J, with 16 bases in the middle. The CDR3 extends over 14 amino acids. Germline V gene lookup returns CDR1 DFQATT and CDR2 SNEGSKA (reference sequence). The CDR3 region has the DNA TGCAGTGCTAGGTCGCCAAGAGCCAAATATGGCTACACCTTC. Amino acids: CSARSPRAKYGYTF.

This clonotype was recorded at least ten times. J is TRBJ2-1 and V is TRBV7-2; no reliable D call. The V and J ends lost 0 bases and 3 bases respectively, with 0 bases between them. CDR3 length: 12 amino acids. Germline V CDR1 and CDR2: SGHTA, FQGNSA. CDR3 protein: CASSLAYNEQFF. The CDR3 DNA sequence: TGTGCCAGCAGCTTAGCCTACAATGAGCAGTTCTTC.

This clonotype has ten or more counts. The chain is built from TRBV7-2 and TRBJ2-2; 11 nucleotides align to TRBD2. With V trimmed by 1 base and J by 6 bases, 4 bases remained unmatched. Germline V CDR1 and CDR2: SGHTA, FQGNSA. This CDR3 has 16 residues. CDR3 loop: CASSLEASGGSGELFF. In DNA, the CDR3 is TGTGCCAGCAGCTTAGAAGCTAGCGGGGGGTCCGGGGAGCTGTTTTTT.

As to this clonotype: This may come from a read error, since a much larger clone is one base off. The chain is built from TRBV11-2 and TRBJ2-3; D perhaps matches TRBD1 (6 bases). The CDR3 extends over 15 amino acids. The V gene's germline CDR1 is SGHAT and CDR2 FQNNGV. The CDR3 nucleotides are TGTGTCAGCAGCTCACTAGGGGGATTCACAGATACGCAGTATTTT. It translates to CVSSSLGGFTDTQYF.

This clonotype came up many times. V and J are TRBV5-1 and TRBJ2-7; TRBD2 matches 11 bases. This CDR3 has 15 residues. The V and J ends lost 4 bases and 3 bases, in that order; junction bases with no gene match: 6. The germline CDR1 and CDR2 sequences are SGHRS and YFSETQ. The CDR3 DNA is TGCGCCAGCAGCATCGGGACTAGCGGCTTCTACGAGCAGTACTTC. Protein sequence: CASSIGTSGFYEQYF.

With respect to this clonotype: Just one base apart from a much larger clone, this may be a read error. The gene calls are TRBV9 and TRBJ2-4, with TRBD1 as a possible D gene (5 bases). Germline CDR1 is SGDLS and CDR2 is YYNGEE. This CDR3 has 13 amino acids. Between the trimmed V and J ends, which lost 0 bases and 8 bases, there was a span of 9 bases. The CDR3 DNA reads TGTGCCAGCAGCGTAGGGGTGACAGACATTCAGTACTTC. Protein sequence: CASSVGVTDIQYF.

This clonotype was detected many times. The V call is TRBV5-1, the J call TRBJ2-1; 7 nucleotides align to TRBD2. Germline loops: CDR1 SGHRS, CDR2 YFSETQ. CDR3 length: 16 amino acids. After removal of 4 bases from V and 2 bases from J, the junction contained 9 bases not matched to a gene. The CDR3 DNA follows: TGCGCCAGCAGCCCTGGACTTGGGACTACCTACAATGAGCAGTTCTTC. Translation gives CASSPGLGTTYNEQFF.

This clonotype was observed at least ten times. This sequence joins TRBV27 and TRBJ1-2; the match to TRBD1 covers 9 bases. Germline CDR1 MNHEY, CDR2 SMNVEV (reference sequence). This CDR3 comprises 17 residues. The junction had 15 bases not matched to a gene; V was cut back by 5 bases and J by 5 bases. CDR3 coding DNA: TGTGCCAGCAGTGGATGGACAGGGGCCCTATCTCTTTATGGCTACACCTTC. Translated, it gives CASSGWTGALSLYGYTF.

This clonotype has more than one count but fewer than ten. The CDR3 nucleotides read TGCGCCAGCAGCTGGGCTCCCTCCTCTGGAAACACCATATATTTT. Protein: CASSWAPSSGNTIYF. The J gene is TRBJ1-3, the V gene TRBV5-1; D ambiguous. CDR3 length equals 15 residues. The V end was cut by 3 bases, the J end by 0 bases, with 10 bases between. Germline lookup yields CDR1 SGHRS and CDR2 YFSETQ.

As to this clonotype: This may stem from a read error, because a much larger clone lies one nucleotide away. The chain has TRBV11-2 and TRBJ2-7; TRBD2 aligns across 9 bases. The CDR3 covers 15 residues. Germline V gene lookup returns CDR1 SGHAT and CDR2 FQNNGV. The CDR3 here is CVSSLEGLAIYEQYF. The CDR3 DNA is TGTGTCAGCAGCTTAGAAGGACTAGCGATCTACGAGCAGTACTTC. Drawing the rest from reference TRBV11-2 and TRBJ2-7, the complete variable domain is EAGVAQSPRYKIIEKRQSVAFWCNPISGHATLYWYQQILGQGPKLLIQFQNNGVVDDSQLPKDRFSAERLKGVDSTLKIQPAKLEDSAVYLCVSSLEGLAIYEQYFGPGTRLTVT.

This clonotype was seen ten or more times. The chain has TRBV18 and TRBJ2-1, with 9 bases lining up with TRBD1. The CDR3 contains 16 residues. V gave up 6 bases and J gave up 0 bases; unmatched junction bases: 6. Germline V gene lookup returns CDR1 KGHSH and CDR2 LQKENI. DNA of the CDR3: TGTGCCAGCTCGCCTCCGGGACAGGGCTCCTACAATGAGCAGTTCTTC. It translates to CASSPPGQGSYNEQFF. The whole variable domain, filled in from reference TRBV18 and TRBJ2-1, reads NAGVMQNPRHLVRRRGQEARLRCSPMKGHSHVYWYRQLPEEGLKFMVYLQKENIIDESGMPKERFSAEFPKEGPSILRIQQVVRGDSAAYFCASSPPGQGSYNEQFFGPGTRLTVL.

This clonotype was recorded at least ten times. V usage is TRBV4-2 and J usage is TRBJ1-2; D gene uncertain. V dropped 1 base and J dropped 4 bases, with 16 bases sitting between them. In germline, CDR1 is LGHNA, CDR2 YNFKEQ. The CDR3 runs to 16 residues. This CDR3 is CASSQVVNQPAYGYTF. DNA of the CDR3: TGTGCCAGCAGCCAAGTGGTCAACCAACCAGCCTATGGCTACACCTTC.